This T cell receptor (beta chain) was obtained from a study of T cell responses to AZD1222 COVID-19 vaccine. Between the trimmed V and J ends, which lost 1 base and 0 bases, there was a span of 3 bases. Germline assignment: CDR1 SGHTA and CDR2 FQGNSA. The CDR3 covers 13 residues. This clone was seen only a few times. Antigen: not known. Here immunoSEQ multiplex PCR was the method, and the copy in TCRdb shows in-frame clones only, minus some. This sample yields 130,000 to 150,000 clones, of which about 92% are seen a single time; about 1.9% belongs to the top ten. Study-wide results and caveats: Across the whole spike, CD4 TCRs peaked at regions 160-218 and 743-854. No day 14 peak samples; only post-peak repertoires were characterized. Seropositive at baseline were only a handful of AZD1222 recipients. Donor demographics were predominantly white British with a female majority; clonal diversity may be underestimated.

The source was peripheral blood, collected on day 0 of AZD1222 vaccination. The receptor was derived from an adult in good health. The chain has TRBV7-2 and TRBJ2-5; D gene ambiguous. CDR3 in amino acids: CASSLGHQETQYF. The CDR3 DNA sequence: TGTGCCAGCAGCTTAGGGCACCAAGAGACCCAGTACTTC.